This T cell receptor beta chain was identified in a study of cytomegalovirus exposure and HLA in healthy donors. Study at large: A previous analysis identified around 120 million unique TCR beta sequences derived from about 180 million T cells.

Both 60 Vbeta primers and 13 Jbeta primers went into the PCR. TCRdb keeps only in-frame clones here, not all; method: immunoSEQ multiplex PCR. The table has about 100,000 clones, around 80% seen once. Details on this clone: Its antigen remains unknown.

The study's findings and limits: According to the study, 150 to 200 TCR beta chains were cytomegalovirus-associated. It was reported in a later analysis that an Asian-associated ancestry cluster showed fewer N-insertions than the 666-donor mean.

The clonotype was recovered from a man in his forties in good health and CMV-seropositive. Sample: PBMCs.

This CDR3 is CASSPHPTDTQYF. The CDR3 nucleotides are TGTGCCAGCTCACCACATCCGACAGATACGCAGTATTTT. V usage is TRBV18 and J usage is TRBJ2-3; no clear D gene. Trimming stripped 1 base from V and 3 bases from J, with 5 bases between. CDR1 and CDR2 from the germline V gene are KGHSH and LQKENI. This CDR3 comprises 13 residues. Combining the CDR3 with reference TRBV18 and TRBJ2-3 gives the whole variable domain NAGVMQNPRHLVRRRGQEARLRCSPMKGHSHVYWYRQLPEEGLKFMVYLQKENIIDESGMPKERFSAEFPKEGPSILRIQQVVRGDSAAYFCASSPHPTDTQYFGPGTRLTVL.